These 7 T cell receptor beta chains were all obtained from the same sample, sequenced in a study of cytomegalovirus exposure and HLA in healthy donors. The PCR had 60 Vbeta and 13 Jbeta primers. Only in-frame clones appear in the TCRdb table, and some are missing; sequencing was by immunoSEQ multiplex PCR. The sample carries about 130,000 clones, roughly 80% recorded once. Source material: PBMCs. All receptors come from a boy aged 10-17 years in good health and CMV-seronegative.

This chain links TRBV5-1 with TRBJ2-3; 11 bases are shared with TRBD2. Germline CDR1 reads SGHRS; CDR2 reads YFSETQ. This CDR3 spans 16 amino acids. The junction had 7 bases not matched to a gene; V was cut back by 5 bases and J by 2 bases. CDR3 sequence reads: CASRPGTSGYTDTQYF. Written as DNA, the CDR3 is TGCGCCAGCAGGCCCGGGACTAGCGGTTACACAGATACGCAGTATTTT.

The chain uses TRBV29-1 and TRBJ2-2; D uncertain. Germline loops: CDR1 SQVTM, CDR2 ANQGSEA. Trimming took 4 bases from V and 4 from J, leaving 4 bases between them. The CDR3 contains 11 residues. The CDR3 here is CSVVSTGELFF. The DNA for the CDR3 is TGCAGCGTTGTGAGCACCGGGGAGCTGTTTTTT.

The table lists this clone with a few counts. V gene TRBV27 combines with J gene TRBJ1-5; 8 nucleotides align to TRBD1. In germline, CDR1 is MNHEY, CDR2 SMNVEV (reference sequence). Trimming at V came to 3 bases and at J to 7 bases, leaving 5 bases not matched to a gene. CDR3 length equals 14 residues. The CDR3 here is CASSFGQGGQPQHF. The CDR3 coding sequence is TGTGCCAGCAGTTTTGGACAGGGAGGACAGCCCCAGCATTTT.

J is TRBJ2-1 and V is TRBV29-1; 11 bases agree with TRBD1. The J segment lost 8 bases and the V segment lost 3 bases, leaving 15 bases of the junction unmatched. CDR1 and CDR2 (germline): SQVTM, ANQGSEA. This CDR3 comprises 17 residues. The CDR3 DNA reads TGCAGCGTTGAGAGGACAGGGGGCGGCTGGGCGGGGGATGAGCAGTTCTTC. Its translation: CSVERTGGGWAGDEQFF.

This clone was detected a few times. The chain links TRBV4-3 to TRBJ1-2, with D uncertain. The CDR3 is 13 residues long. The germline CDR1 and CDR2 sequences are LGHNA and YSLEER. Trimming pared 3 bases from V and 8 bases from J, leaving 13 bases between. CDR3 in amino acids: CASSQDKTWGYTF. For the CDR3, the DNA is TGCGCCAGCAGCCAGGATAAGACTTGGGGCTACACCTTC.

The chain is built from TRBV27 and TRBJ1-1; D is perhaps TRBD1 (5 bases). Trimming removed 5 bases from V and 1 base from J, with 20 bases in between. Germline CDR1 and CDR2: MNHEY and SMNVEV (reference sequence). This CDR3 region has 17 residues. CDR3 DNA: TGTGCCAGCAGTCCCCTACTGACAGCGAAAGGGAACACTGAAGCTTTCTTT. Protein sequence: CASSPLLTAKGNTEAFF.

For the CDR3, the DNA is TGTGCCAGCAGGGGGATGGTAAGGACAGGGGGCTACGAGCAGTACTTC. It encodes CASRGMVRTGGYEQYF. The V gene is TRBV2, the J gene TRBJ2-7; TRBD1 matches at 10 bases. Trimming removed 6 bases from V and 3 bases from J; junction bases left unmatched: 11. This CDR3 has 16 residues. From germline, CDR1 is SNHLY and CDR2 FYNNEI.